These 12 T cell receptor beta chains were all obtained from the same sample, sequenced in a study of breast tumors, draining lymph nodes, adjacent tissues. TCRdb reanalysed the multiplex PCR reads using MiXCR and keeps one entry per CDR3 protein. The table includes some 230,000 distinct CDR3 sequences, nearly 35% detected once. Axillary draining lymph nodes of breast cancer patients supplied the node samples. The sample comprised axillary lymph node tissue. These receptor sequences come from a female donor with breast cancer. Some clones in this sample may be carry-over from other donors' samples.

This clonotype was found many times. The chain couples TRBV7-9 to TRBJ1-5; D not resolved. CDR1 SEHNR and CDR2 FQNEAQ come from the germline V gene (reference sequence). There are 14 residues in the CDR3. The V end was cut by 1 base, the J end by 1 base, with 5 bases between. For the CDR3, the DNA is TGTGCCAGCAGCTTAGGGTGGAGCAATCAGCCCCAGCATTTT. It encodes CASSLGWSNQPQHF.

The rearrangement links TRBV2 to TRBJ2-7; 10 bases are shared with TRBD2. V shed 5 bases and J 7 bases; nucleotides not matched to a gene: 14. The CDR3 loop spans 16 amino acids. The germline gives CDR1 SNHLY, CDR2 FYNNEI. Here the CDR3 reads CASSSPEAGGVYEQYF. CDR3 DNA sequence: TGTGCCAGCAGTTCTCCAGAAGCGGGAGGGGTATATGAGCAGTACTTC.

This clonotype was counted many times. The chain combines TRBV9 with TRBJ2-7; 10 bases match TRBD1. Germline-derived CDR1 and CDR2 are SGDLS and YYNGEE. There are 15 residues in the CDR3. Trimming at V came to 4 bases and at J to 5 bases, leaving 9 bases not matched to a gene. CDR3 DNA sequence: TGTGCCAGCAGCCCCGGCCGGGACAGGGGCAACGAGCAGTACTTC. Translation gives CASSPGRDRGNEQYF.

This clonotype was counted many times. The V gene is TRBV5-1, the J gene TRBJ2-7; 8 bases align to TRBD1. The trim removed 1 base at V and 7 bases at J, leaving 7 bases unmatched. CDR1 is SGHRS, CDR2 YFSETQ, per germline. This CDR3 is built from 14 residues. CDR3 sequence (DNA): TGCGCCAGCAGCTTGAGCCAGGGGGCGAGGGAGCAGTACTTC. This gives the protein CASSLSQGAREQYF.

This clonotype was seen ten or more times. The V gene is TRBV24-1, the J gene TRBJ2-5, with TRBD1 as a possible D gene (6 bases). The V end lost 4 bases, the J end lost 2 bases, and 19 bases lay between the germline ends. The CDR3 covers 17 residues. Germline CDR1 and CDR2: KGHDR and SFDVKD. CDR3 DNA sequence: TGTGCCACCAGTGACACCTCCGGACAGCTCAGGCAAGAGACCCAGTACTTC. The encoded protein is CATSDTSGQLRQETQYF.

This clonotype was picked up many times. The CDR3 DNA sequence: TGTGCCTGGAAGCACACGGGAAGCTACGAGCAGTACTTC. This sequence encodes CAWKHTGSYEQYF. The V and J genes are TRBV30 and TRBJ2-7; perhaps TRBD2 as D (5 bases). The CDR3 contains 13 residues. Germline values: CDR1 GTSNPN, CDR2 SVGIG (reference sequence). V lost 4 bases, J lost 3 bases, and 13 bases lay in between.

In this sample, this clonotype turned up many times. The chain has TRBV25-1 and TRBJ2-7, with 7 nucleotides matching TRBD1. The CDR3 totals 13 residues. Trimming took 4 bases from V and 3 from J; bases not matched to a gene: 3. Germline V gene sequence: CDR1 MGHDK, CDR2 SYGVNS. The CDR3 DNA reads TGTGCCAGCAGTGGACAGGGATTCTACGAGCAGTACTTC. Amino acid sequence: CASSGQGFYEQYF.

This chain links TRBV20-1 with TRBJ2-3, with 7 bases identical to TRBD2. This CDR3 has 15 amino acids. V lost 2 bases, J lost 2 bases, and 7 bases stayed unmatched. Germline V gene lookup returns CDR1 DFQATT and CDR2 SNEGSKA (reference sequence). In DNA, the CDR3 is TGCAGTGCTAGAACCGGGACTATCGACACAGATACGCAGTATTTT. Translating gives CSARTGTIDTDTQYF.

This clonotype was counted ten times or more. Given a much more abundant clone one base away, this may be a read error. The V gene is TRBV6-4, the J gene TRBJ1-4; D possibly corresponds to TRBD1 (5 bases). V lost 6 bases and J 7 bases, leaving 21 bases between the germline ends. This CDR3 comprises 16 residues. The germline V gene encodes CDR1 MRHNA and CDR2 SNTAGT. CDR3 region: CASSPPGGAGTEKLFF. CDR3 bases: TGTGCCAGCAGCCCCCCCGGAGGGGCAGGGACTGAAAAACTGTTTTTT.

In regard to this clonotype: With a much larger clone just one base away, this may be a read error. V is TRBV9 and J is TRBJ1-3; the match to TRBD1 covers 10 bases. CDR3 size: 15 residues. Germline loops: CDR1 SGDLS, CDR2 YYNGEE. The junction had 4 bases not matched to a gene; V was cut back by 5 bases and J by 2 bases. The CDR3 bases are TGTGCCAGCAGACGGACAGGGGGTCCTGGAAACACCATATATTTT. It is translated as CASRRTGGPGNTIYF.

The J gene is TRBJ2-7, the V gene TRBV6-6; TRBD2 might be the D (5 bases). This CDR3 is built from 13 residues. V gave up 6 bases and J gave up 5 bases, with 14 bases separating them. Germline CDR1 and CDR2: MNHNY and SVGAGI (reference sequence). The CDR3 DNA sequence: TGTGCCAGCAGCTCACTCGGGGAAAACGAGCAGTACTTC. Its translation: CASSSLGENEQYF.

This clonotype has only a few counts. V and J are TRBV4-2 and TRBJ2-7, with a weak D call TRBD2 (6 bases). Germline lookup yields CDR1 LGHNA and CDR2 YNFKEQ. CDR3 length equals 15 residues. Trimming took off 4 bases at V and 3 bases at J, with 16 bases between the two ends. The CDR3 bases are TGTGCCAGCAGCCCCCCAAGGACTACGATCTACGAGCAGTACTTC. Translation gives CASSPPRTTIYEQYF.